A single TCR beta chain is shown here with its context. Its antigen is not known. The sample is drawn from a study of lymphopenia after photon versus proton radiotherapy. Overall study findings and caveats: Only patients who died were analyzed for survival; proton advantage is unproven. Under photons, naive T cells and diversity fell while effector/memory populations rose. Oligoclonal CD8+ Temra expansion after nadir drove photon patients' diversity drop. Larger post-nadir TCR diversity loss correlated inversely with survival in deceased patients.

In germline, CDR1 is LGHNA, CDR2 YSLEER. The CDR3 has 17 amino acids. Trimming cost V 1 base and J 1 base; bases outside gene matches: 1. Repertoires were generated with immunoSEQ multiplex PCR, while TCRdb's copy carries only in-frame clones and drops some. The sample consists of about 7,300 clones, 85% to 95% of them appearing once. The V call is TRBV4-3, the J call TRBJ2-2, with TRBD2 matching 12 bases. Sequenced material: peripheral blood, taken from a patient treated with photon-based radiotherapy. The TCR originated in a woman aged 45 to 65 with cholangiocarcinoma. The DNA for the CDR3 is TGCGCCAGCAGCCAAGTACTAGCGGGGGGGAACACCGGGGAGCTGTTTTTT. Its translation is CASSQVLAGGNTGELFF.